Sequencing of this T cell receptor (beta chain) was carried out in a study of Ad26.COV2.S vaccination and SARS-CoV-2 variants. Study-level information: As a participant in COV1001, the donor was in the Ad26.COV2.S trial arm. The authors gave Ad26.COV2.S intramuscularly, either once or twice 56 days apart.

Germline CDR1 is SGHKS and CDR2 is YYEKEE (reference sequence). The V end was cut by 0 bases, the J end by 7 bases, with 10 bases between. CDR3 length: 13 amino acids. General study findings and limits: Total T cell responses may have been underestimated by the TCR breadth and depth analyses.

Note on this clone: Its antigen is not known.

Some clones are missing from TCRdb's copy, which holds only in-frame ones; the method was immunoSEQ multiplex PCR. In the table there are 380,000 or so clones, 83% of which are singletons. Treatment specified: around 19 received Ad26.COV2.S at low or high dose, single or two shots; about 5 received placebo; per-sample allocation not given. Vaccine and placebo recipients were sampled on day 63 after the first injection. The source was peripheral blood, collected in a trial of Ad26.COV2.S vaccine versus placebo. The rearrangement links TRBV5-5 to TRBJ1-1; D uncertain. This clonotype originated in a person aged 18-60 years who received the Ad26.COV2.S COVID-19 vaccine or a placebo. The CDR3 bases are TGTGCCAGCAGCTTGGCCGGGTATCTTGAAGCTTTCTTT. The encoded protein is CASSLAGYLEAFF.